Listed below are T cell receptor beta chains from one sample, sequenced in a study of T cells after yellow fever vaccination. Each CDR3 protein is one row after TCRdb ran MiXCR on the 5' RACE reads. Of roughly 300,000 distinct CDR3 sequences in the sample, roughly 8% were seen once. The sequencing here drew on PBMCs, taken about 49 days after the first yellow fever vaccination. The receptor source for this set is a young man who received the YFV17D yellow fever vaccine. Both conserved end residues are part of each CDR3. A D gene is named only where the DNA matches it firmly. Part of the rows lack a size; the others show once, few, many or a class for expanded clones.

TGTGCCAGCAGCCAATACAGGGGTTCCTACAATGAGCAGTTCTTC	CASSQYRGSYNEQFF	TRBD1	few	TRBV7-6	TRBJ2-1
TGTGCCAGCAAGTTGAGGGGAGGGGTTGAAAAACTGTTTTTT	CASKLRGGVEKLFF	-	few	TRBV27	TRBJ1-4
TGTGCCAGCAGTTATATGGAAAACATTCAGTACTTC	CASSYMENIQYF	-	-	TRBV6-6	TRBJ2-4
TGTGCCAGCAGCCCTCGGACTAGACCTGACGGTGAGCAGTTCTTC	CASSPRTRPDGEQFF	TRBD2	few	TRBV9	TRBJ2-1
TGTGCCAGCAGCTTACTGGGGGACCTCTACACCTTC	CASSLLGDLYTF	-	many	TRBV7-2	TRBJ1-2
TGTGCCAGCAGTGAAGTCTATCCGGGCACCATATATTTT	CASSEVYPGTIYF	-	few	TRBV6-1	TRBJ1-3
TGTGCCAGCAGTTTTGGTGGCGCTGGAAACACCATATATTTT	CASSFGGAGNTIYF	-	many	TRBV12-3/TRBV12-4	TRBJ1-3
TGTGCCAGCACCTCTGGTGGCCGGTTATCACCCCTCCACTTT	CASTSGGRLSPLHF	-	few	TRBV28	TRBJ1-6
TGCGTCAGCAGCCCCCGGGCCGCCGGCAATTGGGATACGCAGTATTTT	CVSSPRAAGNWDTQYF	-	-	TRBV5-1	TRBJ2-3
TGTGCCAGCAACGCCGCGGGCCCAATAGGGACTGAAGCTTTCTTT	CASNAAGPIGTEAFF	-	-	TRBV6-1	TRBJ1-1
TGCTGTGCTAGAGTGGCGGGGGTCTTAAATCAGCCCCAGCATTTT	CCARVAGVLNQPQHF	-	-	TRBV20-1	TRBJ1-5
TGTGCCAGCAGCGTAGAGGTATTTGGGGCCAACGTCCTGACTTTC	CASSVEVFGANVLTF	-	once	TRBV9	TRBJ2-6
TGTGCCAGTAATGCGTGGGACAGGGCCTATGGCTACACCTTC	CASNAWDRAYGYTF	TRBD1	few	TRBV12-3/TRBV12-4	TRBJ1-2
TGTGCCAGCAGCCAAGTGAGTCAGGGGGCAGGCGAGCAGTACTTC	CASSQVSQGAGEQYF	TRBD1	many	TRBV4-2	TRBJ2-7
TGCGCCAGCAGCGTCGGACAGGGGGCGAACACTGAAGCTTTCTTT	CASSVGQGANTEAFF	TRBD1	-	TRBV5-1	TRBJ1-1
TGTGCCAGCAGTTACGAGCACGGGACTAGCGTACAAGAGACCCAGTACTTC	CASSYEHGTSVQETQYF	TRBD2	few	TRBV6-2/TRBV6-3	TRBJ2-5
TGTGCCAGCAGTTTGGGGGGTTTTGTTCAGCCCCAGCATTTT	CASSLGGFVQPQHF	-	many	TRBV28	TRBJ1-5
TGTGCCAGCAGTTCCAGGGGACGAGATTCACCCCTCCACTTT	CASSSRGRDSPLHF	-	-	TRBV12-3/TRBV12-4	TRBJ1-6
TGCGCCAGCACTACGCAAAAAGGGGCCCCAGATACGCAGTATTTT	CASTTQKGAPDTQYF	-	many	TRBV5-1	TRBJ2-3
TGTGCCAGCAGCGACCCGGGAGTGGTCGGGCAGTACTTC	CASSDPGVVGQYF	-	-	TRBV3-1	TRBJ2-7
TGTGCCAGCAGCCGACGCTCGATGCTAGCGGAGGTCTACGAGCAGTACTTC	CASSRRSMLAEVYEQYF	TRBD2	-	TRBV3-1	TRBJ2-7
TGCAGTGCTGGGGAAGGGAATCAGCCCCAGCATTTT	CSAGEGNQPQHF	-	many	TRBV20-1	TRBJ1-5
TGTGCCATCAACGGACAGGGCTCTGGCAATGAGCAGTTCTTC	CAINGQGSGNEQFF	TRBD1	once	TRBV10-3	TRBJ2-1
TGCAGTGCTAGACGGGGCAGCACCTATAATTCACCCCTCCACTTT	CSARRGSTYNSPLHF	-	few	TRBV20-1	TRBJ1-6
TGTGCCACCAGAACGGGACTAGGGAACAATGAGCAGTTCTTC	CATRTGLGNNEQFF	TRBD2	many	TRBV15	TRBJ2-1
TGTGCCAGCAGTGTCGAGGGAACAGATACGCAGTATTTT	CASSVEGTDTQYF	-	few	TRBV25-1	TRBJ2-3
TGTGCCTGGAGTGTAGCGGCGGGGATCGCCTACGAGCAGTACTTC	CAWSVAAGIAYEQYF	-	few	TRBV30	TRBJ2-7
TGTGCCAGCAGTTTAGAGAGCGGGGAGTACGAGCAGTACTTC	CASSLESGEYEQYF	TRBD2	many	TRBV12-3/TRBV12-4	TRBJ2-7
TGTGCCAGCAGCTTATACAACACTGAAGCTTTCTTT	CASSLYNTEAFF	-	many	TRBV7-2	TRBJ1-1